One and the same sample provided the 5 T cell receptor beta chains below, sequenced in a study of blood T cells in healthy people across ages. With a J-beta primer mix and a sample-barcoded 5' primer, a second PCR ran roughly 6 to 11 cycles. TCRdb analysed the 5' RACE reads with MiXCR anew, one entry per CDR3 protein. The profile shows 650,000 to 950,000 distinct CDR3 sequences, around two fifths of them singletons. Sequenced material: blood. The source is a man aged 55 to 70 in good health.

The gene calls are TRBV11-2 and TRBJ1-4, with TRBD1 matching over 9 bases. With V trimmed by 4 bases and J by 7 bases, 7 bases remained unmatched. The length of the CDR3 is 15 residues. The germline V gene has CDR1 SGHAT and CDR2 FQNNGV. CDR3 bases: TGTGCCAGCAGCTCGGGGGACAGGGATTTTGAAAAACTGTTTTTT. Protein product: CASSSGDRDFEKLFF.

This clonotype showed up just a few times. The chain employs TRBV18 and TRBJ2-1; 7 bases agree with TRBD1. The trim removed 8 bases at V and 9 bases at J, leaving 16 bases unmatched. Germline CDR1 and CDR2: KGHSH and LQKENI. The CDR3 runs to 15 residues. CDR3 sequence (DNA): TGTGCCAGCACAGGGGTCCTAGGAAACGTTCGTGAGCAGTTCTTC. Protein sequence: CASTGVLGNVREQFF.

CDR3 bases: TGTGCCAGCAGCTTCGACAGCAATCAGCCCCAGCATTTT. Protein: CASSFDSNQPQHF. The chain joins TRBV7-9 to TRBJ1-5; D is unresolved. CDR3 length equals 13 residues. Germline loops: CDR1 SEHNR, CDR2 FQNEAQ (reference sequence). V shed 3 bases and J shed 1 base, with 4 bases lying between them.

The V and J genes are TRBV29-1 and TRBJ2-3; 7 bases map to TRBD1. The germline V gene encodes CDR1 SQVTM and CDR2 ANQGSEA. This CDR3 spans 14 amino acids. V shed 1 base and J 2 bases; nucleotides not matched to a gene: 3. The DNA for the CDR3 is TGCAGCGTTGAAGTTGGGACAGCCACAGATACGCAGTATTTT. Translating gives CSVEVGTATDTQYF.

This clonotype was seen a few times. The rearrangement uses TRBV2 and TRBJ2-7; D remains ambiguous. Germline assignment: CDR1 SNHLY and CDR2 FYNNEI. Trimming took off 3 bases at V and 2 bases at J, with 11 bases between the two ends. This CDR3 contains 14 residues. The CDR3 region is CASSDRHGTYEQYF. The CDR3, as DNA: TGTGCCAGCAGTGACAGGCACGGCACCTACGAGCAGTACTTC.